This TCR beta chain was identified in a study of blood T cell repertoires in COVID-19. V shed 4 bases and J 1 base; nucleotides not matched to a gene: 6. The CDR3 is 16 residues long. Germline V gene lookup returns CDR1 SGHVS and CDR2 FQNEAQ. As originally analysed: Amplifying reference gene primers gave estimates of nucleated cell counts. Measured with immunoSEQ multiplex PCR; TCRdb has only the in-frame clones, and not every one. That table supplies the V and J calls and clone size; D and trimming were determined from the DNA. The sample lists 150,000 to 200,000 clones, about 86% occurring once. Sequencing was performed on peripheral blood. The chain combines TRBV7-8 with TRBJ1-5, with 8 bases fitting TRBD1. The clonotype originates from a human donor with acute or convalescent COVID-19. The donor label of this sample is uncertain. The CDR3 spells CASSSRTGKSNQPQHF. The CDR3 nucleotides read TGTGCCAGCAGCTCGCGGACAGGGAAGAGCAATCAGCCCCAGCATTTT.